This entry is about one T cell receptor beta chain. Its antigen is undetermined. This record comes from a study of cytomegalovirus exposure and HLA in healthy donors. Findings of the study overall: Confirmation in vitro established that three CMV-associated chains were specific for CMV antigens. High sensitivity and specificity were reportedly achieved when the classifier diagnosed cytomegalovirus status. In a later analysis, at a false discovery rate of 0.05, roughly 17,000 TCR beta sequences matched HLA alleles.

PCR primers comprised 60 Vbeta and 13 Jbeta primers. TCRdb keeps only in-frame clones here, not all; method: immunoSEQ multiplex PCR. The table shows more than 150,000 clones, with around 81% occurring only once. V shed 4 bases and J shed 9 bases, with 13 bases lying between them. The V gene's germline CDR1 is PRHDT and CDR2 FYEKMQ (reference sequence). The CDR3 extends over 13 amino acids. The V call is TRBV13, the J call TRBJ2-1; no reliable D call. The clonotype was recovered from a woman aged 18-29 years in good health and CMV-seropositive. The sequenced sample consisted of PBMCs. CDR3 sequence (DNA): TGTGCCAGCAGCTCCATAGATGTTGGTGAGCAGTTCTTC. It yields the protein CASSSIDVGEQFF.